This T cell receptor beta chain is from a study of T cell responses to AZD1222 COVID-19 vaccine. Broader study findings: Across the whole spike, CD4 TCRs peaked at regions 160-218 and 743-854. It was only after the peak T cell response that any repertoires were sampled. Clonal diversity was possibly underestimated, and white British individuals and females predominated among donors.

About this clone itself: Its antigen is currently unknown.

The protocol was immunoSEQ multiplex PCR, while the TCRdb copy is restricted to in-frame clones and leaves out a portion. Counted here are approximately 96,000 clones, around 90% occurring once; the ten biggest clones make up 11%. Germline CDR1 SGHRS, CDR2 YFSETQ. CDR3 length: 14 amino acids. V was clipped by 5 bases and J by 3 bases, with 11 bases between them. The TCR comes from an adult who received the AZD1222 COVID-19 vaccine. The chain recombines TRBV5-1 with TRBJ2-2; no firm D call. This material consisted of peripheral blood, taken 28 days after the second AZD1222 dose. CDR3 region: CASSPLVDTGELFF. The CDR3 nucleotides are TGCGCCAGCAGTCCCCTGGTGGACACCGGGGAGCTGTTTTTT.